This T cell receptor beta chain was identified in a study of T-cell memory formation after mild COVID-19. With constant-segment primers, 5'RACE yielded cDNA libraries of TCR alpha and TCR beta that carried sample barcodes and UMIs. A single record per CDR3 protein comes from TCRdb applying MiXCR to the 5' RACE reads. The sample shows some 210,000 distinct CDR3 sequences, around 19% of them seen only once. Notes on this clonotype: The target antigen is unknown.

Germline V gene sequence: CDR1 MNHEY, CDR2 SMNVEV (reference sequence). The V gene end was trimmed by 5 bases and the J gene end by 4 bases; junction bases not matched to a gene: 28. The CDR3 is made up of 21 amino acids. The study's findings and limits: Second-wave clones with a day 37 peak had unconfirmed SARS-CoV-2 specificity. Some SARS-CoV-2-responding clones were already detected in memory before infection.

This chain joins TRBV27 and TRBJ1-2; 7 bases are a match to TRBD1. Sequencing was carried out using PBMCs or a T cell subset sorted from them (not recorded which). The clonotype originates from an adult woman who had mild COVID-19 (a few samples of this study predate the infection). Cell type and time point are not known. CDR3 amino acids: CASSPYRESLQGTPAFYGYTF. For the CDR3, the DNA is TGTGCCAGCAGTCCTTACCGAGAATCGTTACAGGGGACACCCGCCTTCTATGGCTACACCTTC.